Following are 7 T cell receptor beta chains from one sample sequenced in a study of blood T cell repertoires in COVID-19. Profiled with immunoSEQ multiplex PCR; TCRdb holds only in-frame clones, not every one. The sample carries over 130,000 clones, over 70% recorded once. The material sequenced was peripheral blood. The source is a man in his sixties with active or convalescent COVID-19.

The chain links TRBV14 to TRBJ2-1, with 14 bases that match TRBD2. The CDR3 sequence is 19 residues long. V dropped 4 bases and J dropped 0; count of bases not matched to a gene: 8. Germline CDR1 and CDR2: SGHDN and FVKESK. CDR3 amino acids: CASSPKGLAGGRSYNEQFF. CDR3 nucleotide sequence: TGTGCCAGCAGCCCTAAAGGACTAGCGGGAGGCCGCTCCTACAATGAGCAGTTCTTC.

This chain joins TRBV5-1 and TRBJ2-5; D is unresolved. CDR1 is SGHRS, CDR2 YFSETQ, per germline. This CDR3 contains 13 residues. V gave up 0 bases and J gave up 2 bases, with 5 bases separating them. In nucleotides, the CDR3 is TGCGCCAGCAGCTTGGAACTTCAAGAGACCCAGTACTTC. Protein: CASSLELQETQYF.

J is TRBJ2-3 and V is TRBV6-6, with D possibly being TRBD2 (6 bases). The CDR3 runs 16 residues. Trimming shortened V by 5 bases and J by 1 base, and 16 bases separated the two germline ends. In germline, CDR1 is MNHNY, CDR2 SVGAGI (reference sequence). CDR3 DNA sequence: TGTGCCAGCAGTACCTTGGGGGGAGCGGGCACAGATACGCAGTATTTT. This sequence encodes CASSTLGGAGTDTQYF.

V gene TRBV5-4 combines with J gene TRBJ1-6, with TRBD1 matching over 9 bases. J was trimmed by 8 bases and V by 3 bases; bases with no gene match: 6. CDR3 length: 15 residues. CDR1 and CDR2 from the germline V gene are SGHNT and YYREEE (reference sequence). In DNA, the CDR3 is TGTGCCAGCAGCTCCGGGACAGGGATCGATTCACCCCTCCACTTT. Translated, it gives CASSSGTGIDSPLHF.

The V gene is TRBV4-1, the J gene TRBJ2-7; 11 nucleotides align to TRBD2. The CDR3 extends over 16 amino acids. After removal of 2 bases from V and 3 bases from J, the junction contained 6 bases not matched to a gene. Germline-derived CDR1 and CDR2 are MGHRA and YSYEKL. The CDR3, as DNA: TGCGCCAGCAGCCAACAACTAGCGGGAGCCTTCTACGAGCAGTACTTC. It specifies CASSQQLAGAFYEQYF.

This chain connects TRBV19 to TRBJ1-5, with 7 bases identical to TRBD1. J was trimmed by 4 bases and V by 4 bases; bases with no gene match: 4. There are 14 residues in the CDR3. CDR1 and CDR2 (germline): LNHDA, SQIVND (reference sequence). The chain's CDR3 is CASSTARGNQPQHF. In nucleotides, the CDR3 is TGTGCCAGTAGTACTGCCAGGGGGAATCAGCCCCAGCATTTT.

The rearrangement links TRBV21-1 to TRBJ2-1; the tabulated D call, TRBD1, remains unverified against the DNA. TRBV21-1 represents a pseudogene. The CDR3 totals 16 residues. Here the CDR3 reads CASSKDRSRSYNEQFF. The CDR3 bases are TGTGCCAGCAGCAAAGACAGGTCGCGGAGTTACAATGAGCAGTTCTTC.